Each of the 9 T cell receptor beta chains below was sequenced from the same sample in a study of shared clonotypes between healthy human individuals. Measured with immunoSEQ multiplex PCR; TCRdb has only the in-frame clones, and not every one. The sample gives approximately 2.4 million clones, more than 90% of which show up once; roughly 0.13% is in the top ten. Material: naive CD4+ T cells sorted from blood. The subset: CD45RA+ positively selected. These receptors were collected from a man between 18 and 29 years old in good health.

Worth noting for this clone: This specimen includes other DNA sequences encoding the same CDR3. This chain uses TRBV7-2 with TRBJ2-2, with 10 bases fitting TRBD2. The CDR3 runs 16 residues. Per germline, CDR1 SGHTA and CDR2 FQGNSA. J was trimmed by 5 bases and V by 1 base; bases with no gene match: 4. CDR3 in DNA: TGTGCCAGCAGCTTAGTTACTAGCGGGGTTACCGGGGAGCTGTTTTTT. It yields the protein CASSLVTSGVTGELFF. The full variable domain, completed using reference TRBV7-2 and TRBJ2-2, is GAGVSQSPSNKVTEKGKDVELRCDPISGHTALYWYRQSLGQGLEFLIYFQGNSAPDKSGLPSDRFSAERTGGSVSTLTIQRTQQEDSAVYLCASSLVTSGVTGELFFGEGSRLTVL.

This chain links TRBV19 with TRBJ1-1; no firm D call. The CDR3 is 14 residues long. Trimming removed 3 bases from V and 2 bases from J, with 10 bases in between. CDR1 and CDR2 from the germline V gene are LNHDA and SQIVND (reference sequence). CDR3 protein: CASSMRTQNTEAFF. The CDR3 DNA reads TGTGCCAGTAGTATGAGGACCCAAAACACTGAAGCTTTCTTT.

This clone was seen a handful of times. The genes are TRBV5-6 and TRBJ1-5; no clear D gene. Trimming took off 0 bases at V and 2 bases at J, with 6 bases between the two ends. Germline CDR1 and CDR2: SGHDT and YYEEEE. This CDR3 has 14 amino acids. For the CDR3, the DNA is TGTGCCAGCAGCTTGGGCAGTGGCAATCAGCCCCAGCATTTT. Translation: CASSLGSGNQPQHF. The full variable domain, its missing parts supplied by reference TRBV5-6 and TRBJ1-5, is DAGVTQSPTHLIKTRGQQVTLRCSPKSGHDTVSWYQQALGQGPQFIFQYYEEEERQRGNFPDRFSGHQFPNYSSELNVNALLLGDSALYLCASSLGSGNQPQHFGDGTRLSIL.

In DNA, the CDR3 is TGTGCCAGCAGCGGGGCGCTTTCATTTAGCGGGGGGCCGACAGATACGCAGTATTTT. It encodes CASSGALSFSGGPTDTQYF. J is TRBJ2-3 and V is TRBV9; 10 positions agree with TRBD2. The CDR3 contains 19 residues. The V gene end was trimmed by 3 bases and the J gene end by 3 bases; junction bases not matched to a gene: 16. CDR1 is SGDLS and CDR2 is YYNGEE in the germline V gene.

The gene calls are TRBV25-1 and TRBJ2-7, with TRBD2 matching over 7 bases. The CDR3 extends over 14 amino acids. The V gene end was trimmed by 6 bases and the J gene end by 5 bases; junction bases not matched to a gene: 10. CDR1 and CDR2 from the germline V gene are MGHDK and SYGVNS. Here the CDR3 reads CASSSTSAGDEQYF. Here the CDR3 DNA reads TGTGCCAGCAGCTCCACCTCGGCGGGAGACGAGCAGTACTTC.

The chain carries TRBV7-6 and TRBJ2-7, with a possible D match to TRBD1 (6 bases). V lost 2 bases to trimming and J lost 3 bases, with 8 bases between them. The CDR3 loop spans 13 amino acids. Germline V gene lookup returns CDR1 SGHVS and CDR2 FNYEAQ. Here the CDR3 reads CASSLTGNYEQYF. CDR3 in DNA: TGTGCCAGCAGCTTAACAGGGAACTACGAGCAGTACTTC.

Only a few counts were recorded for this clone. The gene calls are TRBV5-4 and TRBJ1-1, with D perhaps matching TRBD1 (5 bases). CDR1 is SGHNT, CDR2 YYREEE, per germline (reference sequence). The CDR3 runs to 14 residues. V lost 2 bases to trimming and J lost 1 base, with 9 bases between them. CDR3 region: CASSFGDRNTEAFF. The CDR3 DNA reads TGTGCCAGCAGCTTCGGGGACCGGAACACTGAAGCTTTCTTT.

The V and J genes are TRBV19 and TRBJ1-3; D is ambiguous. V was clipped by 8 bases and J by 4 bases, with 12 bases between them. There are 13 residues in the CDR3. The germline V gene encodes CDR1 LNHDA and CDR2 SQIVND (reference sequence). Written as DNA, the CDR3 is TGTGCCAGTCGACTGGTTGGGGGAAACACCATATATTTT. It translates to CASRLVGGNTIYF.

This clone was seen a few times. Other nucleotide sequences from this sample produce the same CDR3. The chain combines TRBV18 with TRBJ1-2; tentative D call: TRBD1 (6 bases). The V end was cut by 3 bases, the J end by 2 bases, with 10 bases between. The CDR3 is made up of 14 amino acids. The germline gives CDR1 KGHSH, CDR2 LQKENI. CDR3 region: CASSPNTGNYGYTF. Here the CDR3 DNA reads TGTGCCAGCTCACCGAATACAGGGAACTATGGCTACACCTTC.